These 20 T cell receptor beta chains came from one sample sequenced in a study of lymphopenia after photon versus proton radiotherapy. Repertoires were generated with immunoSEQ multiplex PCR, while TCRdb's copy carries only in-frame clones and drops some. The data hold 43,000 or so clones, with over 75% observed a single time. This specimen consisted of peripheral blood, obtained from a patient treated with photon-based radiotherapy. These receptors all stem from a man aged 40-49 years with gastric cancer.

This clone was found a few times. The chain couples TRBV19 to TRBJ1-3; D call uncertain. Germline V gives CDR1 LNHDA, CDR2 SQIVND (reference sequence). This CDR3 is built from 13 residues. Between the trimmed V and J ends, which lost 3 bases and 3 bases, there was a span of 6 bases. The DNA for the CDR3 is TGTGCCAGTAGTATTAACGGTGGAAACACCATATATTTT. It translates to CASSINGGNTIYF.

This chain links TRBV6-5 with TRBJ2-4; D might be TRBD1 (5 bases). CDR3 length equals 16 residues. The V and J ends lost 0 bases and 1 base respectively, with 10 bases between them. Germline V lookup: CDR1 MNHEY, CDR2 SVGAGI. The CDR3 reads CASSYSLKGAKNIQYF. The CDR3 region has the DNA TGTGCCAGCAGTTACTCGTTAAAGGGGGCCAAAAACATTCAGTACTTC.

The CDR3 loop is CASSEWGTGSYEQYF. The CDR3 DNA follows: TGTGCCAGCAGTGAATGGGGGACAGGCTCCTACGAGCAGTACTTC. This sequence joins TRBV6-1 and TRBJ2-7; 8 positions match TRBD1. The V and J ends lost 2 bases and 0 bases, in that order; junction bases with no gene match: 3. Germline CDR1 is MNHNS and CDR2 is SASEGT. The CDR3 has 15 amino acids.

The chain joins TRBV7-2 to TRBJ2-3; D gene unclear. Germline lookup yields CDR1 SGHTA and CDR2 FQGNSA. V was pared by 2 bases and J by 2 bases, with 8 bases between. This CDR3 comprises 14 residues. The CDR3 spells CASSLFGNTDTQYF. CDR3 DNA sequence: TGTGCCAGCAGCTTATTCGGCAACACAGATACGCAGTATTTT.

The rearrangement links TRBV4-1 to TRBJ1-2, with D possibly being TRBD1 (5 bases). The V and J ends lost 1 base and 8 bases respectively, with 20 bases between them. CDR1 and CDR2 (germline): MGHRA, YSYEKL. This CDR3 has 16 amino acids. The chain's CDR3 is CASSQVGSGKSGGYTF. CDR3 in DNA: TGCGCCAGCAGCCAAGTCGGATCAGGGAAATCGGGCGGCTACACCTTC.

The V gene is TRBV4-2, the J gene TRBJ2-5, with 9 bases matching TRBD1. The CDR3 is 16 amino acids. Trimming took 3 bases from V and 6 from J; bases not matched to a gene: 11. The germline CDR1 and CDR2 sequences are LGHNA and YNFKEQ. Here the CDR3 DNA reads TGTGCCAGCAGCCAGGGCCGGGGACAGGGTGGAAAGACCCAGTACTTC. Its translation: CASSQGRGQGGKTQYF.

The chain is built from TRBV19 and TRBJ2-7; D is perhaps TRBD1 or TRBD2 (5 bases each). Trimming pared 3 bases from V and 4 bases from J, leaving 13 bases between. CDR1 LNHDA and CDR2 SQIVND come from the germline V gene (reference sequence). There are 14 residues in the CDR3. For the CDR3, the DNA is TGTGCCAGTAGTATTTCCGACGAGGGGTACGAGCAGTACTTC. Protein sequence: CASSISDEGYEQYF.

This chain joins TRBV7-2 and TRBJ1-5; D unresolved. CDR3 length: 14 amino acids. Trimming took off 2 bases at V and 7 bases at J, with 12 bases between the two ends. CDR1 and CDR2 from the germline V gene are SGHTA and FQGNSA. The DNA for the CDR3 is TGTGCCAGCAGCTTATACTATCAAGGGCAGCCCCAGCATTTT. This gives the protein CASSLYYQGQPQHF.

The sample holds one count of this clone. The CDR3: CAWSVGQLGTGELFF. As DNA, the CDR3 is TGTGCCTGGAGTGTCGGGCAGTTAGGCACCGGGGAGCTGTTTTTT. This sequence joins TRBV30 and TRBJ2-2; D is unclear. Germline CDR1 is GTSNPN and CDR2 is SVGIG (reference sequence). The length of the CDR3 is 15 residues. Trimming stripped 0 bases from V and 4 bases from J, with 12 bases between. Full variable domain (missing parts from reference TRBV30 and TRBJ2-2): SQTIHQWPATLVQPVGSPLSLECTVEGTSNPNLYWYRQAAGRGLQLLFYSVGIGQISSEVPQNLSASRPQDRQFILSSKKLLLSDSGFYLCAWSVGQLGTGELFFGEGSRLTVL.

This clone was detected only once. V and J are TRBV11-3 and TRBJ2-2; no clear D gene. The germline V and J ends were trimmed by 4 bases and 5 bases, with 8 bases remaining between them. This CDR3 is built from 13 residues. The germline V gene encodes CDR1 SGHNT and CDR2 YENEEA. The CDR3 loop is CASSSTRTGELFF. Here the CDR3 DNA reads TGTGCCAGCAGCTCAACAAGGACCGGGGAGCTGTTTTTT.

The chain links TRBV11-1 to TRBJ2-7, with D possibly being TRBD2 (6 bases). This CDR3 spans 15 amino acids. Germline CDR1 SGHAT, CDR2 FQDESV (reference sequence). The V gene lost 1 base and the J gene lost 3 bases, with 13 bases spanning the gap. The CDR3 nucleotides read TGTGCCAGCAGCTTAGATCAGGGAGGTCGCTACGAGCAGTACTTC. It specifies CASSLDQGGRYEQYF. The full variable domain, its missing parts supplied by reference TRBV11-1 and TRBJ2-7, is EAEVAQSPRYKITEKSQAVAFWCDPISGHATLYWYRQILGQGPELLVQFQDESVVDDSQLPKDRFSAERLKGVDSTLKIQPAELGDSAMYLCASSLDQGGRYEQYFGPGTRLTVT.

The V call is TRBV19, the J call TRBJ2-2, with 7 nucleotides matching TRBD2. V was pared by 7 bases and J by 8 bases, with 7 bases of the junction left unmatched. The CDR3 runs 13 residues. CDR1 is LNHDA and CDR2 is SQIVND in the germline V gene (reference sequence). The CDR3 DNA sequence: TGTGCCAGTAAAAGGACGGGACTAGGGGAGCTGTTTTTT. It specifies CASKRTGLGELFF. Full variable domain (missing parts from reference TRBV19 and TRBJ2-2): DGGITQSPKYLFRKEGQNVTLSCEQNLNHDAMYWYRQDPGQGLRLIYYSQIVNDFQKGDIAEGYSVSREKKESFPLTVTSAQKNPTAFYLCASKRTGLGELFFGEGSRLTVL.

The V and J genes are TRBV5-1 and TRBJ2-2, with TRBD1 matching over 7 bases. CDR3 length: 14 residues. Per the germline V gene, CDR1 is SGHRS and CDR2 is YFSETQ. V shed 4 bases and J 7 bases; nucleotides not matched to a gene: 7. The CDR3 sequence: CASSTTGSGGELFF. CDR3 in DNA: TGCGCCAGCAGCACGACAGGGTCGGGCGGGGAGCTGTTTTTT.

The V and J genes are TRBV13 and TRBJ2-7; tentatively, D is TRBD1 (6 bases). Per germline, CDR1 PRHDT and CDR2 FYEKMQ (reference sequence). V was clipped by 3 bases and J by 3 bases, with 15 bases between them. CDR3 length equals 15 residues. The CDR3 loop is CASSFNPGVRYEQYF. CDR3 coding DNA: TGTGCCAGCAGCTTCAACCCAGGGGTACGCTACGAGCAGTACTTC.

This rearrangement joins TRBV7-9 to TRBJ1-4; the D is unclear. The CDR3 is made up of 14 amino acids. Germline lookup yields CDR1 SEHNR and CDR2 FQNEAQ (reference sequence). Trimming removed 0 bases at V and 8 bases at J, with 10 bases between. The chain's CDR3 is CASSLAEGAEKLFF. The CDR3, as DNA: TGTGCCAGCAGCTTAGCGGAGGGTGCCGAAAAACTGTTTTTT.

This rearrangement joins TRBV9 to TRBJ2-5; 10 nucleotides line up with TRBD1. The germline V gene has CDR1 SGDLS and CDR2 YYNGEE. The CDR3 runs 14 residues. V shed 4 bases and J 2 bases; nucleotides not matched to a gene: 2. CDR3 in DNA: TGTGCCAGCAGCAGGACAGGGGGACAAGAGACCCAGTACTTC. Residues: CASSRTGGQETQYF.

V and J are TRBV7-2 and TRBJ2-3, with a weak D call TRBD2 (5 bases). The CDR3 runs to 17 residues. V was pared by 1 base and J by 0 bases, with 14 bases between. CDR1 and CDR2 (germline): SGHTA, FQGNSA. Written as DNA, the CDR3 is TGTGCCAGCAGCTTAGTTGGAAGGGAGACTAGCACAGATACGCAGTATTTT. Amino acids: CASSLVGRETSTDTQYF.

This chain connects TRBV7-3 to TRBJ2-5; 10 nucleotides line up with TRBD1. The CDR3 consists of 15 residues. V lost 5 bases to trimming and J lost 1 base; unmatched junction nucleotides: 4. Germline V gene data show CDR1 as SGHTA and CDR2 as FQGTGA. The CDR3 DNA sequence: TGTGCCAGCAGCCGACAGGGGGCAACCCAAGAGACCCAGTACTTC. Its protein product is CASSRQGATQETQYF.

V is TRBV19 and J is TRBJ1-1; 7 positions match TRBD1. The germline gives CDR1 LNHDA, CDR2 SQIVND (reference sequence). This CDR3 contains 14 residues. Trimming cost V 11 bases and J 4 bases; bases outside gene matches: 13. Here the CDR3 DNA reads TGTGCCTCAGGAACAGGGGCGCCCGGCACTGAAGCTTTCTTT. Translation: CASGTGAPGTEAFF.

The chain employs TRBV4-3 and TRBJ1-2, with D tentatively TRBD1 (6 bases). CDR1 is LGHNA and CDR2 is YSLEER in the germline V gene. This CDR3 comprises 16 residues. V dropped 0 bases and J dropped 2 bases, with 13 bases sitting between them. CDR3 DNA: TGCGCCAGCAGCCAAGAAACCTCCGACAGGAACTATGGCTACACCTTC. It is translated as CASSQETSDRNYGYTF.